This T cell receptor beta chain was found in a study of radiotherapy plus CTLA-4 blockade in lung cancer. Study context: Among enrolled patients, approximately 18% responded and 31% achieved disease control.

Between the trimmed V and J ends, which lost 6 bases and 3 bases, there was a span of 8 bases. The germline gives CDR1 DFQATT, CDR2 SNEGSKA (reference sequence). The CDR3 spans 11 residues. Broader study findings: The study found tumor-derived TCR clones expanded in blood after radiotherapy plus ipilimumab.

The method was immunoSEQ multiplex PCR; TCRdb's version includes in-frame clones alone and lacks a portion of them. The sample has around 29,000 clones, approximately 78% seen once. With respect to this clone: Its specificity is not known.

Sequencing was performed on peripheral blood, taken from a patient treated with radiotherapy plus ipilimumab. The sequence derives from a human donor with non-small cell lung cancer that progressed on radiotherapy plus ipilimumab. The chain employs TRBV20-1 and TRBJ1-2, with D hard to call. The CDR3 is CSASGHYGYTF. In DNA, the CDR3 is TGCAGTGCCTCGGGTCACTATGGCTACACCTTC.